This T cell receptor (beta chain) was obtained from a study of cytomegalovirus exposure and HLA in healthy donors. As to this clone: No antigen is known for it.

CDR3 length: 14 amino acids. CDR1 is SGDLS, CDR2 YYNGEE, per germline. V gave up 2 bases and J gave up 11 bases, with 19 bases separating them. The PCR ran on 60 Vbeta and 13 Jbeta primers. Clones were read by immunoSEQ multiplex PCR, and TCRdb kept only the in-frame ones, dropping some. In the table there are about 78,000 clones, around three quarters of which are singletons. Study-level points and caveats: Most of the TCR beta V segments (in an earlier analysis) were productive either about 87% or about 30% of the time. Three CMV-associated chains proved CMV antigen-specific in vitro.

Specimen: PBMCs. The rearrangement links TRBV9 to TRBJ2-5; tentative D call: TRBD2 (6 bases). This TCR was sampled from a male donor in good health and CMV-seronegative. DNA for the CDR3: TGTGCCAGCAGCGTGATGGAGGGCCTAGGAGAGCAGTACTTC. Amino acids: CASSVMEGLGEQYF. Based on the CDR3 plus reference TRBV9 and TRBJ2-5, the full variable domain is DSGVTQTPKHLITATGQRVTLRCSPRSGDLSVYWYQQSLDQGLQFLIQYYNGEERAKGNILERFSAQQFPDLHSELNLSSLELGDSALYFCASSVMEGLGEQYFGPGTRLLVL.